This T cell receptor (beta chain) was found in a study of shared clonotypes between healthy human individuals. TCRdb's table, derived via immunoSEQ multiplex PCR, lists solely in-frame clones and lacks some. The sample records a few hundred thousand clones, roughly four fifths being singletons. CDR1 and CDR2 from the germline V gene are MDHEN and SYDVKM. V was pared by 3 bases and J by 0 bases, with 12 bases between. The CDR3 runs to 17 residues. The sequenced sample consisted of PBMCs. This sequence was found in a woman in her thirties or forties in good health. Some clones in this sample may be carry-over from other donors' samples. The genes are TRBV28 and TRBJ2-6; TRBD1 is a possible D gene (5 bases). The CDR3: CASSFGDSNSGANVLTF. The DNA for the CDR3 is TGTGCCAGCAGTTTTGGTGACAGCAACTCTGGGGCCAACGTCCTGACTTTC.